The clone carrying this TCR beta chain was detected many times. The antigen remains undetermined. The data originate from a study of regulatory T cells in long-lasting Graves disease. Study conclusions and caveats: Persistent Graves' patients showed less TCR diversity than newly diagnosed patients showed. Among samples with persistent disease, TRBV28, TRBJ1-2 and TRBJ2-5 were favored.

Time point denoted: newly diagnosed GD, antithyroid drugs for less than 3 months. Isolated PBMC RNA provided the starting material for the TCR library. Patients hailed from an endocrinology department in Xi'an, China. Construction of the TCR beta libraries employed iRepertoire HTBI primers in conjunction with Arm-PCR of CDR3 regions. TCRdb processed the multiplex PCR reads anew with MiXCR; each CDR3 protein has one entry. The repertoire holds 360,000 or so distinct CDR3 sequences, about 12% seen once, with 15% to 20% in the top ten. The CDR3 length is 15 residues. V shed 1 base and J shed 3 bases, with 11 bases lying between them. Germline lookup yields CDR1 SGHNT and CDR2 YENEEA. These same data were also listed under a study on T cells in Graves' hyperthyroidism and ophthalmopathy.

The sequencing here drew on peripheral blood mononuclear cells (PBMCs), taken at new diagnosis, from a patient treated with antithyroid drugs. The TCR originated in a young woman with Graves disease. This chain joins TRBV11-3 and TRBJ2-3, with a weak D call TRBD2 (6 bases). The CDR3 sequence is CASSLGVGRTDTQYF. The CDR3 DNA follows: TGTGCCAGCAGCTTAGGAGTCGGGAGAACAGATACGCAGTATTTT.